This T cell receptor beta chain was sequenced in a study of blood T cell repertoires in COVID-19. As for the study in general: COVID-19 samples collected from the United States, Italy and Spain covered acute and convalescent phases. Sample material is recorded as cDNA or gDNA derived from T cells, B-cell-depleted T cells, or PBMCs.

Germline V lookup: CDR1 SNHLY, CDR2 FYNNEI. This CDR3 spans 12 amino acids. V was pared by 3 bases and J by 6 bases, with 6 bases between. Only in-frame clones appear in the TCRdb table, and some are missing; sequencing was by immunoSEQ multiplex PCR. The sample yields approximately 120,000 clones, around 83% seen once. Allocation to cohorts depended on clinical history reported by the participants. Recovery among Cohort 3 donors was established by two negative PCRs, clearance, or symptom resolution. The chain has TRBV2 and TRBJ2-1; D call uncertain. The source is a man in his thirties or forties who had recovered from COVID-19. The sequenced sample was PBMCs or T cells enriched from blood (not recorded which). Here the CDR3 DNA reads TGTGCCAGCAGTGAGAGTAGCAATGAGCAGTTCTTC. Translating it yields CASSESSNEQFF.